This T cell receptor (beta chain) came from a study of control samples from healthy donors and cancer patients. The trim removed 3 bases at V and 5 bases at J, leaving 8 bases unmatched. Germline V gene sequence: CDR1 DFQATT, CDR2 SNEGSKA (reference sequence). CDR3 length: 16 residues. This table comes from immunoSEQ multiplex PCR, and its TCRdb copy is limited to in-frame clones, with some not included. Of 25,000 to 35,000 clones listed, more than 75% are singletons. The TCR originated in a woman aged 40 to 50 with lung cancer. The gene calls are TRBV20-1 and TRBJ1-5, with TRBD1 matching 12 bases. The sample taken for sequencing was PBMCs. The CDR3 here is CSASAGTGGRYQPQHF. The CDR3 DNA sequence: TGCAGTGCTAGTGCTGGGACAGGGGGCCGATATCAGCCCCAGCATTTT.